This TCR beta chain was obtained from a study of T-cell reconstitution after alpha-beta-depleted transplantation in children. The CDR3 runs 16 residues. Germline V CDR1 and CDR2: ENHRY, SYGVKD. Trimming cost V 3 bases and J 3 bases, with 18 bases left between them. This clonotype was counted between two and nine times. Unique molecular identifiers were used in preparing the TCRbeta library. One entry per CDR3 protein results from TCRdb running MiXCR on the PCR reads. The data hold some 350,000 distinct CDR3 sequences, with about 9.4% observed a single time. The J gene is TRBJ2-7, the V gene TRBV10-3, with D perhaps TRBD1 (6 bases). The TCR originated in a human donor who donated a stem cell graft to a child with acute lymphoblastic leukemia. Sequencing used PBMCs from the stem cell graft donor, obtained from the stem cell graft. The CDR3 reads CAISDPGHLSLYEQYF. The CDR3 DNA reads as TGTGCCATCAGTGACCCGGGACACCTATCCCTCTACGAGCAGTACTTC.